The text below deals with one T cell receptor beta chain. These data originate in a study of blood T cells in healthy people across ages. About 10 milliliters of peripheral blood were drawn from each donor. Germline CDR1 reads MGHRA; CDR2 reads YSYEKL. CDR3 length: 15 residues. V lost 0 bases, J lost 4 bases, and 12 bases lay in between. For the second PCR, which ran for 7 to 11 cycles, a sample-barcoded 5' primer and a J-beta primer mix were used. Each cDNA molecule was tagged by a template-switch adaptor that had 12 random nucleotides. TCRdb passed the 5' RACE reads through MiXCR, listing each CDR3 protein once. Here the sample spans roughly 1,500,000 distinct CDR3 sequences, about 43% being singletons.

The sample consisted of blood. This receptor was obtained from a woman in her late teens or twenties in good health. The chain recombines TRBV4-1 with TRBJ1-2, with D hard to call. CDR3 coding DNA: TGCGCCAGCAGCCAAGAAGCAGCCTCAATCTATGGCTACACCTTC. It yields the protein CASSQEAASIYGYTF.